Following are 32 T cell receptor beta chains from one sample sequenced in a study of blood T cell repertoires in COVID-19. Sequencing was performed with immunoSEQ multiplex PCR; in TCRdb, only in-frame clones are kept and a portion is missing. The table includes tens of thousands of clones, approximately 90% detected once. Sequencing was carried out using peripheral blood. These receptors originate from a human donor with active COVID-19. The donor label of this sample is uncertain.

The chain couples TRBV28 to TRBJ1-2; 7 bases align to TRBD1. Germline V gives CDR1 MDHEN, CDR2 SYDVKM. The CDR3 sequence is 16 residues long. The J segment lost 7 bases and the V segment lost 1 base, leaving 12 bases of the junction unmatched. CDR3 DNA sequence: TGTGCCAGCAGTTTATCCCAAGTAGGGGGCGGTGGTGGCTACACCTTC. This translates into CASSLSQVGGGGGYTF.

The chain uses TRBV3-1 (or the pseudogene TRBV3-2) and TRBJ1-6, with D perhaps TRBD1 (6 bases). This CDR3 contains 17 residues. V shed 1 base and J shed 5 bases, with 15 bases lying between them. From germline, CDR1 is LGHDT and CDR2 YNNKEL (reference sequence). CDR3 sequence reads: CASSQVARGTNNSPLHF. DNA for the CDR3: TGTGCCAGCAGCCAAGTTGCCAGGGGAACCAATAATTCACCCCTCCACTTT.

V usage is TRBV6-2 or TRBV6-3 and J usage is TRBJ2-3, with a possible D match to TRBD2 (6 bases). The V gene lost 6 bases and the J gene lost 6 bases, with 19 bases spanning the gap. This CDR3 is built from 15 residues. Germline CDR1 reads MNHEY; CDR2 reads SVGEGT. CDR3 sequence: CASSLGGSSTDTQYF. CDR3 DNA sequence: TGTGCCAGCAGCCTGGGAGGCAGTTCAACTGATACGCAGTATTTT.

The rearrangement links TRBV9 to TRBJ2-7; 9 bases fit TRBD2. V dropped 4 bases and J dropped 2; count of bases not matched to a gene: 7. Germline V CDR1 and CDR2: SGDLS, YYNGEE. This CDR3 region has 15 residues. The CDR3 spells CASSYQAGGPYEQYF. As DNA, the CDR3 is TGTGCCAGCAGCTATCAGGCGGGAGGGCCCTACGAGCAGTACTTC. Variable domain in full (rest from reference TRBV9 and TRBJ2-7): DSGVTQTPKHLITATGQRVTLRCSPRSGDLSVYWYQQSLDQGLQFLIQYYNGEERAKGNILERFSAQQFPDLHSELNLSSLELGDSALYFCASSYQAGGPYEQYFGPGTRLTVT.

The chain combines TRBV5-5 with TRBJ1-1; D is uncertain. Germline V gene sequence: CDR1 SGHKS, CDR2 YYEKEE (reference sequence). This CDR3 contains 15 residues. Between the trimmed V and J ends, which lost 1 base and 0 bases, there was a span of 10 bases. The CDR3 DNA is TGTGCCAGCAGCTTGTCGTGGCCGATGAACACTGAAGCTTTCTTT. Translation gives CASSLSWPMNTEAFF.

The chain joins TRBV11-3 to TRBJ1-1, with D uncertain. Trimming cost V 6 bases and J 6 bases, with 8 bases left between them. This CDR3 contains 11 residues. Germline-derived CDR1 and CDR2 are SGHNT and YENEEA. The CDR3 sequence: CASSLGSEAFF. The CDR3 DNA follows: TGTGCCAGCAGTCTGGGCTCTGAAGCTTTCTTT.

The V gene is TRBV27, the J gene TRBJ2-1; 14 nucleotides match TRBD2. V dropped 8 bases and J dropped 6; count of bases not matched to a gene: 0. This CDR3 contains 13 residues. Germline V CDR1 and CDR2: MNHEY, SMNVEV (reference sequence). CDR3 sequence (DNA): TGTGCCAGCGGACTAGCGGGAGGCAATGAGCAGTTCTTC. Residues: CASGLAGGNEQFF.

Comments on this clone: The junction departs from germline at one end; a sequencing error may be responsible. The chain carries TRBV7-7 and TRBJ2-2, with 7 bases that match TRBD2. This CDR3 has 15 amino acids. The V gene's germline CDR1 is SSHAT and CDR2 FNYEAQ (reference sequence). The CDR3 is CASSSKGLLIGELFF. The CDR3 nucleotides read TGTGCTAGCAGCAGCAAGGGACTACTTATCGGGGAGCTGTTTTTT.

The gene calls are TRBV28 and TRBJ2-1, with 10 bases identical to TRBD2. Looked up from germline, CDR1 is MDHEN and CDR2 is SYDVKM. J was trimmed by 8 bases and V by 7 bases; bases with no gene match: 11. The CDR3 consists of 15 residues. CDR3 in amino acids: CASMGASGSTDEQFF. The CDR3 nucleotides read TGTGCCAGCATGGGGGCTAGCGGGAGCACGGATGAGCAGTTCTTC.

The V gene is TRBV18, the J gene TRBJ2-7; tentative D call: TRBD1 (5 bases). The length of the CDR3 is 14 residues. Germline V CDR1 and CDR2: KGHSH, LQKENI. Trimming shortened V by 3 bases and J by 5 bases, and 14 bases separated the two germline ends. The CDR3 bases are TGTGCCAGCTCACCGGGTAGCAGGGTGGACGAGCAGTACTTC. This codes for CASSPGSRVDEQYF.

V gene TRBV7-8 combines with J gene TRBJ2-5; D may be TRBD1 (6 bases). The V end lost 2 bases, the J end lost 0 bases, and 13 bases lay between the germline ends. Germline V gene sequence: CDR1 SGHVS, CDR2 FQNEAQ. CDR3 length: 16 amino acids. The CDR3 here is CASSLTGTSYQETQYF. The CDR3 coding sequence is TGTGCCAGCAGCTTAACCGGGACATCGTACCAAGAGACCCAGTACTTC.

The chain couples TRBV3-1 (or the pseudogene TRBV3-2) to TRBJ1-2; 7 bases agree with TRBD1. V was pared by 3 bases and J by 4 bases, with 17 bases of the junction left unmatched. The CDR3 spans 18 residues. CDR1 is LGHDT and CDR2 is YNNKEL in the germline V gene (reference sequence). In DNA form, the CDR3 reads TGTGCCAGCAGCCAGGATAATTCACAGGGGATAACTTTCTATGGCTACACCTTC. Residues: CASSQDNSQGITFYGYTF.

The chain uses TRBV10-1 and TRBJ2-7; the match to TRBD2 covers 7 bases. CDR1 is WNHNN, CDR2 SYGVQD, per germline (reference sequence). This CDR3 is built from 18 residues. The V and J ends lost 6 bases and 1 base, in that order; junction bases with no gene match: 18. CDR3 nucleotides: TGCGCCAGCAGGGATCACCCTAGCGGCGTTCCCTTATCCTACGAGCAGTACTTC. This encodes CASRDHPSGVPLSYEQYF.

CDR3 nucleotide sequence: TGTGCCAGTAGTACCCTAATGACAGGGGGAATACGAGATGGCACTGAAGCTTTCTTT. This encodes CASSTLMTGGIRDGTEAFF. The V call is TRBV19, the J call TRBJ1-1, with 9 bases fitting TRBD1. With V trimmed by 4 bases and J by 4 bases, 19 bases remained unmatched. Germline-derived CDR1 and CDR2 are LNHDA and SQIVND (reference sequence). The CDR3 contains 19 residues.

The V call is TRBV19, the J call TRBJ1-1; TRBD1 is a possible D gene (6 bases). This CDR3 has 14 residues. Between the trimmed V and J ends, which lost 4 bases and 1 base, there was a span of 10 bases. Germline loops: CDR1 LNHDA, CDR2 SQIVND (reference sequence). Written as DNA, the CDR3 is TGTGCCAGTAGTACCAGACAGGAGAACACTGAAGCTTTCTTT. The encoded protein is CASSTRQENTEAFF. The whole variable domain, remainder taken from reference TRBV19 and TRBJ1-1, is DGGITQSPKYLFRKEGQNVTLSCEQNLNHDAMYWYRQDPGQGLRLIYYSQIVNDFQKGDIAEGYSVSREKKESFPLTVTSAQKNPTAFYLCASSTRQENTEAFFGQGTRLTVV.

The chain employs TRBV9 and TRBJ2-1; D might be TRBD2 (6 bases). Germline assignment: CDR1 SGDLS and CDR2 YYNGEE. The CDR3 length is 14 residues. Trimming left V 4 bases short and J 9 bases short, with 17 bases between. In nucleotides, the CDR3 is TGTGCCAGCAGCTCCCACGTCGACGGGGGTGAGCAGTTCTTC. Protein sequence: CASSSHVDGGEQFF.

In its sample, this clone was seen a few times. The chain links TRBV19 to TRBJ1-1; 7 bases match TRBD1. CDR1 is LNHDA and CDR2 is SQIVND in the germline V gene (reference sequence). V gave up 5 bases and J gave up 8 bases; unmatched junction bases: 5. The CDR3 sequence is 12 residues long. CDR3 amino acids: CASSLRQGEAFF. The CDR3, as DNA: TGTGCCAGTAGTCTTAGACAGGGAGAAGCTTTCTTT.

The chain uses TRBV28 and TRBJ2-1, with 14 bases identical to TRBD2. Germline lookup yields CDR1 MDHEN and CDR2 SYDVKM. The ends lost 5 bases at V and 9 bases at J; junction bases unmatched: 6. This CDR3 contains 15 residues. CDR3 residues: CASSPTTSGRGEQFF. DNA of the CDR3: TGTGCCAGCAGTCCTACGACTAGCGGGAGGGGTGAGCAGTTCTTC.

This chain links TRBV19 with TRBJ2-3; 8 positions agree with TRBD2. V dropped 6 bases and J dropped 2; count of bases not matched to a gene: 4. CDR1 is LNHDA, CDR2 SQIVND, per germline (reference sequence). The CDR3 has 14 amino acids. CDR3 amino acids: CASSQLAVTDTQYF. The CDR3 nucleotides are TGTGCCAGTAGCCAACTAGCGGTCACAGATACGCAGTATTTT.

The CDR3 here is CASSPSGSSYNEQFF. In nucleotides, the CDR3 is TGTGCCAGCAGCCCCAGCGGGAGCTCCTACAATGAGCAGTTCTTC. The chain uses TRBV7-3 and TRBJ2-1; TRBD2 matches 8 bases. The CDR3 contains 15 residues. After removal of 5 bases from V and 0 bases from J, the junction contained 3 bases not matched to a gene. Germline CDR1 SGHTA, CDR2 FQGTGA.

By frequency in the sample, this clone is medium-sized. Other nucleotide sequences in the sample specify the same CDR3. CDR3 sequence (DNA): TGCGCCAGCAGTGAGTCGGGACTCAATCAGCCCCAGCATTTT. Residues: CASSESGLNQPQHF. The chain links TRBV10-2 to TRBJ1-5, with D maybe TRBD1 (5 bases). Germline V gene sequence: CDR1 WSHSY, CDR2 SAAADI. CDR3 size: 14 residues. Between the trimmed V and J ends, which lost 0 bases and 3 bases, there was a span of 6 bases.

V usage is TRBV28 and J usage is TRBJ2-5, with TRBD1 identical over 10 bases. V lost 6 bases to trimming and J lost 1 base; unmatched junction nucleotides: 5. The CDR3 is 15 amino acids. The germline gives CDR1 MDHEN, CDR2 SYDVKM. The CDR3, as DNA: TGTGCCAGCAGCCATGGGACAGGGGCCCAAGAGACCCAGTACTTC. This sequence encodes CASSHGTGAQETQYF.

The rearrangement uses TRBV7-8 and TRBJ2-7; 7 positions agree with TRBD2. There are 17 residues in the CDR3. Germline V gene sequence: CDR1 SGHVS, CDR2 FQNEAQ. Losses at the gene ends were 0 bases for V and 5 bases for J; bases not matched to a gene: 13. The CDR3 nucleotides read TGTGCCAGCAGCTTAGCGAGAGGAGCGGGGAGACTGCACGAGCAGTACTTC. Its translation: CASSLARGAGRLHEQYF.

The chain uses TRBV29-1 and TRBJ2-7; 7 nucleotides agree with TRBD2. Per germline, CDR1 SQVTM and CDR2 ANQGSEA. Losses at the gene ends were 4 bases for V and 6 bases for J; bases not matched to a gene: 6. The length of the CDR3 is 12 residues. The CDR3 nucleotides are TGCAGCGTTGGGGGAGGGAGAGGCGAGCAGTACTTC. Translating gives CSVGGGRGEQYF.

This chain joins TRBV4-2 and TRBJ2-3; perhaps TRBD2 as D (6 bases). Germline lookup yields CDR1 LGHNA and CDR2 YNFKEQ. The CDR3 totals 16 residues. The V and J ends lost 1 base and 4 bases respectively, with 15 bases between them. CDR3 sequence reads: CASSQVGGEAPDTQYF. For the CDR3, the DNA is TGTGCCAGCAGCCAAGTGGGGGGAGAAGCACCAGATACGCAGTATTTT.

The chain is built from TRBV6-4 and TRBJ1-3; possible D gene TRBD1, 6 bases. Germline lookup yields CDR1 MRHNA and CDR2 SNTAGT. The length of the CDR3 is 12 residues. Trimming removed 2 bases from V and 9 bases from J, with 8 bases in between. CDR3 nucleotides: TGTGCCAGCAGTGACCCGACAGGCACCATATATTTT. Translated: CASSDPTGTIYF.

The V call is TRBV6-5, the J call TRBJ2-3; 11 positions match TRBD1. Per germline, CDR1 MNHEY and CDR2 SVGAGI. J gave up 3 bases and V 11 bases, and 4 bases lay outside the gene matches. There are 13 residues in the CDR3. CDR3 in DNA: TGTGCCTGCCGGGACAGGGGGACAGATACGCAGTATTTT. It codes for CACRDRGTDTQYF.

This clone was observed a single time. The rearrangement links TRBV7-9 to TRBJ2-7, with 14 bases fitting TRBD2. The CDR3 spans 15 residues. Germline CDR1 and CDR2: SEHNR and FQNEAQ (reference sequence). J was trimmed by 5 bases and V by 3 bases; bases with no gene match: 3. This CDR3 reads CASSLGLAGADEQYF. The CDR3 DNA reads as TGTGCCAGCAGCTTGGGACTAGCGGGAGCGGACGAGCAGTACTTC.

The gene calls are TRBV29-1 and TRBJ2-3; tentatively, D is TRBD1 (6 bases). The germline gives CDR1 SQVTM, CDR2 ANQGSEA. The CDR3 runs 14 residues. With 4 bases removed from V and 4 bases from J, the gap between germline ends came to 15 bases. This CDR3 is CSVVVQGRADTQYF. The CDR3 region has the DNA TGCAGCGTTGTAGTACAGGGCCGCGCAGATACGCAGTATTTT.

V gene TRBV4-1 combines with J gene TRBJ2-1; 11 nucleotides agree with TRBD2. This CDR3 has 17 amino acids. J gave up 4 bases and V 3 bases, and 8 bases lay outside the gene matches. Germline CDR1 is MGHRA and CDR2 is YSYEKL. As DNA, the CDR3 is TGCGCCAGCAGCCAGCCTACTAGCGGGAGAAGGTACAATGAGCAGTTCTTC. Protein product: CASSQPTSGRRYNEQFF.

J is TRBJ1-2 and V is TRBV5-8; D not resolved. CDR3 size: 13 residues. Looked up from germline, CDR1 is SGHTS and CDR2 is YDEGEE. V was shortened by 0 bases and J by 7 bases, with 10 bases between the two germline ends. The CDR3 here is CASSLELSGGYTF. For the CDR3, the DNA is TGTGCCAGCAGCTTGGAGCTTTCGGGTGGCTACACCTTC.

CDR3 bases: TGTGCCAGCAGTGTCGCCTTGAGCGGGAGCACAGATACGCAGTATTTT. This encodes CASSVALSGSTDTQYF. This chain connects TRBV6-1 to TRBJ2-3; the D gene is possibly TRBD2 (6 bases). The CDR3 consists of 16 residues. CDR1 and CDR2 from the germline V gene are MNHNS and SASEGT. V dropped 4 bases and J dropped 0 bases, with 14 bases sitting between them.